The 7 T cell receptor beta chains reported below all come from one sample, sequenced in a study of blood T cells in healthy people across ages. PCR was performed a second time for about 7 to 11 cycles using a sample-barcoded 5' primer and a J-beta primer mix. TCRdb redid the calling of the 5' RACE reads with MiXCR, one entry per CDR3 protein. The sample consists of approximately 800,000 distinct CDR3 sequences, 35% to 40% of them appearing once. Sequencing was performed on blood. The receptor set was obtained from a man in his late teens or twenties in good health.

The chain recombines TRBV19 with TRBJ1-4, with 8 positions matching TRBD1. The germline V gene encodes CDR1 LNHDA and CDR2 SQIVND (reference sequence). The ends lost 6 bases at V and 5 bases at J; junction bases unmatched: 8. The CDR3 consists of 15 residues. The CDR3 protein is CASRRPTGANEKLFF. CDR3 sequence (DNA): TGTGCCAGTAGACGACCGACAGGGGCCAATGAAAAACTGTTTTTT.

The rearrangement joins TRBV7-2 to TRBJ1-2; D gene ambiguous. The CDR3 is made up of 14 amino acids. Trimming pared 5 bases from V and 3 bases from J, leaving 13 bases between. The germline V gene encodes CDR1 SGHTA and CDR2 FQGNSA. The CDR3 nucleotides are TGTGCCAGCAGCCCAGATGGAGTTTACTATGGCTACACCTTC. Translated: CASSPDGVYYGYTF.

This clonotype was seen only a few times. At one end, the junction sequence differs from germline, possibly due to a read error. This chain uses TRBV6-2 or TRBV6-3 with TRBJ2-4; D call uncertain. The J call may be in error: the DNA end matches TRBJ2-7 better. Germline values: CDR1 MNHEY, CDR2 SVGEGT. This CDR3 comprises 14 residues. The CDR3 is CASSDSGPSNEQYF. The CDR3, as DNA: TGTGCCAGCAGTGACTCGGGCCCTTCGAACGAGCAGTACTTC.

J is TRBJ2-2 and V is TRBV7-9; possible D gene TRBD1, 5 bases. Looked up from germline, CDR1 is SEHNR and CDR2 is FQNEAQ (reference sequence). V lost 4 bases, J lost 0 bases, and 9 bases lay in between. The CDR3 is made up of 15 amino acids. The CDR3 spells CASSWGSANTGELFF. CDR3 coding DNA: TGTGCCAGCAGCTGGGGCAGCGCGAACACCGGGGAGCTGTTTTTT.

V usage is TRBV25-1 and J usage is TRBJ2-5; D is perhaps TRBD1 (6 bases). The DNA end is more similar to TRBJ2-7, so the J call may be wrong. Germline CDR1 and CDR2: MGHDK and SYGVNS. The CDR3 runs 13 residues. CDR3 sequence (DNA): TGTGCCAGCAGTGGGCTGACAGGTCGCGAGCAGTACTTC. It translates to CASSGLTGREQYF.

This clonotype was recorded a few times. The chain links TRBV20-1 to TRBJ2-1, with 9 bases identical to TRBD2. V was clipped by 0 bases and J by 7 bases; unmatched bases: 10. This CDR3 is built from 16 residues. The germline gives CDR1 DFQATT, CDR2 SNEGSKA (reference sequence). CDR3 DNA sequence: TGCAGTGCTAGAGATCTGGGCGGGGGGGCCGTGAATGAGCAGTTCTTC. Its protein is CSARDLGGGAVNEQFF.

This clonotype was observed at least ten times. The chain carries TRBV6-5 and TRBJ2-7; 8 bases match TRBD2. The germline CDR1 and CDR2 sequences are MNHEY and SVGAGI. The J segment lost 7 bases and the V segment lost 2 bases, leaving 7 bases of the junction unmatched. This CDR3 comprises 14 residues. CDR3 amino acids: CASSYGTRGWEQYF. In DNA, the CDR3 is TGTGCCAGCAGTTACGGGACTAGAGGTTGGGAGCAGTACTTC.